This TCR beta chain came from a study of shared clonotypes between healthy human individuals. In unsorted samples, genomic DNA was obtained using roughly 90 million PBMCs. There are 16 residues in the CDR3. The J segment lost 2 bases and the V segment lost 6 bases, leaving 7 bases of the junction unmatched. CDR1 and CDR2 (germline): SGHTA, FQGNSA. Profiling relied on immunoSEQ multiplex PCR, and the TCRdb table lists in-frame clones only, not all of them. Of some 490,000 clones in the sample, around four fifths were seen once. This clone came up a few times. The TCR originated in a woman in her 40s in good health. Some clones in this sample may be carry-over from other donors' samples. The chain carries TRBV7-2 and TRBJ2-3, with 11 bases fitting TRBD2. Sequenced sample: PBMCs. CDR3 amino acids: CASRGRTSGYTDTQYF. The CDR3 coding sequence is TGTGCCAGCAGAGGGAGGACTAGCGGGTACACAGATACGCAGTATTTT.